Given below is one T cell receptor (beta chain) in context. The target antigen is unknown. V was pared by 0 bases and J by 4 bases, with 10 bases between. This CDR3 comprises 15 residues. The germline CDR1 and CDR2 sequences are SGHTA and FQGNSA. Primers included in the PCR were 60 Vbeta and 13 Jbeta primers. Data came from immunoSEQ multiplex PCR; TCRdb stores just in-frame clones and leaves some out. Among tens of thousands of clones, 70% to 85% were seen once, and the ten largest hold 2.5% to 3.5%. This sample was taken from a study of cytomegalovirus exposure and HLA in healthy donors. Study-level results: The study designated 160 or so TCR beta chains cytomegalovirus-associated.

The clonotype comes from a man aged 50-59 years in good health and CMV-seronegative. The rearrangement links TRBV7-2 to TRBJ2-1; D remains ambiguous. Sequencing was carried out using PBMCs. This chain's CDR3 is CASSLAAAMYNEQFF. The CDR3 region has the DNA TGTGCCAGCAGCTTAGCGGCCGCAATGTACAATGAGCAGTTCTTC.